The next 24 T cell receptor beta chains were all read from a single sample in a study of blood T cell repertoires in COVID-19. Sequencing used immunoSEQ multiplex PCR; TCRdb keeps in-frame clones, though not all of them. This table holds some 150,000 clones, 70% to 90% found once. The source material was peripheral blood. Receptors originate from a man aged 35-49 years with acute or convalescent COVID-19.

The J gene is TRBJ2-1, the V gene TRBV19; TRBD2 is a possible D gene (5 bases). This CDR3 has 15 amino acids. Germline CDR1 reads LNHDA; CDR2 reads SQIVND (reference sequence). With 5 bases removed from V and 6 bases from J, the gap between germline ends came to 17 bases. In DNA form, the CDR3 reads TGTGCCAGTAGTGCCCGAACTAGTATCCTCAATGAGCAGTTCTTC. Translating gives CASSARTSILNEQFF.

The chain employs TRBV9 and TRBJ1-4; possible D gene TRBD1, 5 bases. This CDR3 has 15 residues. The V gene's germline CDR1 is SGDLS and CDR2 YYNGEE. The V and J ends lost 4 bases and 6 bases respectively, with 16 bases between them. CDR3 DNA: TGTGCCAGCAGCCCACGGGAGGGGCAGGATGAAAAACTGTTTTTT. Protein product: CASSPREGQDEKLFF. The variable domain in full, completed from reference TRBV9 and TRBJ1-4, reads DSGVTQTPKHLITATGQRVTLRCSPRSGDLSVYWYQQSLDQGLQFLIQYYNGEERAKGNILERFSAQQFPDLHSELNLSSLELGDSALYFCASSPREGQDEKLFFGSGTQLSVL.

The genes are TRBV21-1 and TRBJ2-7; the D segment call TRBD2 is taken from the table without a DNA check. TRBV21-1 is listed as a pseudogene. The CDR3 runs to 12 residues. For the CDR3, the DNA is TGTGCCTGTCCTGCGGGGGCCGTCGAGCAGTACTTC. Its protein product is CACPAGAVEQYF.

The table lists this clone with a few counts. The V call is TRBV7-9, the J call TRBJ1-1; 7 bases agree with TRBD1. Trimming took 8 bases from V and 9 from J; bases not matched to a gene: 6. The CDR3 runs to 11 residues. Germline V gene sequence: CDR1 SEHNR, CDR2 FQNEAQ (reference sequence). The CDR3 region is CASAETGQAFF. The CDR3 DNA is TGTGCCAGCGCCGAGACAGGGCAAGCTTTCTTT.

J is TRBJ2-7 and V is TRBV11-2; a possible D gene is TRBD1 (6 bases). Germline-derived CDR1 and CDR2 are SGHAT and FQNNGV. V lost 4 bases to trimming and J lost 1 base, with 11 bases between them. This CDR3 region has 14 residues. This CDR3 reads CASSYGTSSYEQYF. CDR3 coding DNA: TGTGCCAGCAGCTATGGGACAAGTTCCTACGAGCAGTACTTC.

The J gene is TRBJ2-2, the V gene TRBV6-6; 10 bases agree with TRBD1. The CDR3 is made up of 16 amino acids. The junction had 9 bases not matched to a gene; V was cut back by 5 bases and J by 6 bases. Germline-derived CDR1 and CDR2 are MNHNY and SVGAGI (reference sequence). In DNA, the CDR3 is TGTGCCAGCAGTAAAGGCGGGACAGGGGTTTCCGGGGAGCTGTTTTTT. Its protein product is CASSKGGTGVSGELFF.

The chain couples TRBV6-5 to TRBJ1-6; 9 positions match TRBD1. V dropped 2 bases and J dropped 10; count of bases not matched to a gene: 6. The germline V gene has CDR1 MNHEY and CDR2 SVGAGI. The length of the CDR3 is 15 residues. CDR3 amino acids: CASSYGGTGKSPLHF. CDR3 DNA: TGTGCCAGCAGTTACGGGGGGACAGGGAAATCACCCCTCCACTTT.

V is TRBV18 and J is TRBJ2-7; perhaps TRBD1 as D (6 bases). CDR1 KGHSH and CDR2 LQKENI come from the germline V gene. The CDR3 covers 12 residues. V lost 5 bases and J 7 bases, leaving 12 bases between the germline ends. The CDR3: CASSSYREEQYF. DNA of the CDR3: TGTGCCAGCTCATCGTACAGGGAAGAGCAGTACTTC.

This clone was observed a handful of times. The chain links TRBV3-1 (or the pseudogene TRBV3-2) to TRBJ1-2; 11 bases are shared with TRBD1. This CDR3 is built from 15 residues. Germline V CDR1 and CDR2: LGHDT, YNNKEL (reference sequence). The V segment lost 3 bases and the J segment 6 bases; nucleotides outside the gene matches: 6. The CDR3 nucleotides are TGTGCCAGCAGCCACGGACAGGGGGCGCGGGATGGCTACACCTTC. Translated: CASSHGQGARDGYTF.

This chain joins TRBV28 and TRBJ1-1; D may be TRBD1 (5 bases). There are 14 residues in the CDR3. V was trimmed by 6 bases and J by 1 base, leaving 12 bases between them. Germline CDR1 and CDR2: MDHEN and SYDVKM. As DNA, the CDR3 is TGTGCCAGCAGCGCGGGACTCCCGAACACTGAAGCTTTCTTT. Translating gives CASSAGLPNTEAFF.

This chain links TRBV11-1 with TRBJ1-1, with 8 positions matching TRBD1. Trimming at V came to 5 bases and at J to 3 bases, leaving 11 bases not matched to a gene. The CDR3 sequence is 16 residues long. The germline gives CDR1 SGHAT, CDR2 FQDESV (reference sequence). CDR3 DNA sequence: TGTGCCAGCAGCCGCGGACAGGGTGAATTGGACACTGAAGCTTTCTTT. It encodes CASSRGQGELDTEAFF.

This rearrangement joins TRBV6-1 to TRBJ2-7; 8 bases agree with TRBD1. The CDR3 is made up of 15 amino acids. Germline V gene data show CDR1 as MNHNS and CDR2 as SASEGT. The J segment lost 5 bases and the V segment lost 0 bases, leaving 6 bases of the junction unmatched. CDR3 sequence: CASSEATGGRDEQYF. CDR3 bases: TGTGCCAGCAGTGAAGCCACAGGGGGAAGGGACGAGCAGTACTTC.

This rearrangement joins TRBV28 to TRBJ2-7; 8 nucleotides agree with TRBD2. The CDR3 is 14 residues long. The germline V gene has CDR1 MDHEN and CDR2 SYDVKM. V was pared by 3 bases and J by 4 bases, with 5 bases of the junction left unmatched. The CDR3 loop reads CASSFGGGLYEQYF. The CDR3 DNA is TGTGCCAGCAGTTTCGGGGGGGGCCTTTACGAGCAGTACTTC.

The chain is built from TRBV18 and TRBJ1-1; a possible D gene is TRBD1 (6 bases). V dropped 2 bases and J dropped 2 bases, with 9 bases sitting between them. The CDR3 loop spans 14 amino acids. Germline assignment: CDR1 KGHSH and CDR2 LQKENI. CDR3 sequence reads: CASSPKDRNTEAFF. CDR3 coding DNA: TGTGCCAGCTCACCAAAGGACAGAAACACTGAAGCTTTCTTT.

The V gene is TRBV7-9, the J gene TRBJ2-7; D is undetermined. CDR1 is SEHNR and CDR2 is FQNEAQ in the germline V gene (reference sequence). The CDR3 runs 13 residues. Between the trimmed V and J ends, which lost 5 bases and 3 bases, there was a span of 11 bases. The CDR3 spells CASSDQQSYEQYF. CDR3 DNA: TGTGCCAGCAGCGACCAACAGAGCTACGAGCAGTACTTC. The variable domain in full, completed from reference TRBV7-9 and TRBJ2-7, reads DTGVSQNPRHKITKRGQNVTFRCDPISEHNRLYWYRQTLGQGPEFLTYFQNEAQLEKSRLLSDRFSAERPKGSFSTLEIQRTEQGDSAMYLCASSDQQSYEQYFGPGTRLTVT.

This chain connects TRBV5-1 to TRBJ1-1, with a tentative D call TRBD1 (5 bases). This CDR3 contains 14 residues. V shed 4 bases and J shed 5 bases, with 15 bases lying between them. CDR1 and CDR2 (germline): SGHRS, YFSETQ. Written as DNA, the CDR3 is TGCGCCAGCAGCCGGGGGGACGGAGGGACTGAAGCTTTCTTT. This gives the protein CASSRGDGGTEAFF.

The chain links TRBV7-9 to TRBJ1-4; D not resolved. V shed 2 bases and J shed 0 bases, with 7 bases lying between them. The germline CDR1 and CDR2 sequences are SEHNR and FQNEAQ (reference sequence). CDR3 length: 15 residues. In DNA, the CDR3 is TGTGCCAGCAGCTTACCCGGAGCAACTAATGAAAAACTGTTTTTT. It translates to CASSLPGATNEKLFF.

CDR3: CASSSWERGGRNEQFF. CDR3 bases: TGTGCCAGCAGCTCCTGGGAGCGGGGGGGGAGGAATGAGCAGTTCTTC. V is TRBV11-2 and J is TRBJ2-1, with 10 bases matching TRBD2. The junction had 10 bases not matched to a gene; V was cut back by 4 bases and J by 7 bases. This CDR3 has 16 amino acids. Germline CDR1 and CDR2: SGHAT and FQNNGV.

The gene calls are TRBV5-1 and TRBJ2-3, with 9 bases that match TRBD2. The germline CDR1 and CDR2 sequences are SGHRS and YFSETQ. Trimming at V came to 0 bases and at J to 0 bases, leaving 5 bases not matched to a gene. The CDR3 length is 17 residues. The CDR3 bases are TGCGCCAGCAGCTTGGGTAGCGGGGGTGGAAGCACAGATACGCAGTATTTT. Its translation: CASSLGSGGGSTDTQYF.

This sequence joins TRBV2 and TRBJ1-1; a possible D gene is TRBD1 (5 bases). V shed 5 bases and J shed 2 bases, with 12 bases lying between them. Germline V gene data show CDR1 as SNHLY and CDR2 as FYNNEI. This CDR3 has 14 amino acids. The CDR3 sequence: CASSSGGGNTEAFF. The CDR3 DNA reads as TGTGCCAGCAGTAGCGGGGGGGGAAACACTGAAGCTTTCTTT.

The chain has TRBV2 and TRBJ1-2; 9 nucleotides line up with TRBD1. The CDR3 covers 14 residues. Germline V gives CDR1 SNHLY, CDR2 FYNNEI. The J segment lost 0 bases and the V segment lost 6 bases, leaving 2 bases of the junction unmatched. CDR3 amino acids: CASRGDRANYGYTF. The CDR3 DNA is TGTGCCAGCAGGGGGGACAGGGCTAACTATGGCTACACCTTC.

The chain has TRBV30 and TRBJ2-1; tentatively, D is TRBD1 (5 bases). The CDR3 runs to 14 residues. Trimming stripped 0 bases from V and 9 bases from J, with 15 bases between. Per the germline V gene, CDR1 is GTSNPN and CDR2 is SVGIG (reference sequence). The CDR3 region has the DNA TGTGCCTGGAGTGTGTCAGGGATAACGGTTGAGCAGTTCTTC. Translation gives CAWSVSGITVEQFF.

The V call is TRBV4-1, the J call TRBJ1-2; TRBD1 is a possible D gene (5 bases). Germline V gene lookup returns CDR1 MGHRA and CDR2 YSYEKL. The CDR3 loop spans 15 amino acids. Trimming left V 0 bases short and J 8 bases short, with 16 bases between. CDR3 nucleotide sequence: TGCGCCAGCAGCCAAGATATCTTGCAGGGAATAGGCTACACCTTC. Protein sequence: CASSQDILQGIGYTF.

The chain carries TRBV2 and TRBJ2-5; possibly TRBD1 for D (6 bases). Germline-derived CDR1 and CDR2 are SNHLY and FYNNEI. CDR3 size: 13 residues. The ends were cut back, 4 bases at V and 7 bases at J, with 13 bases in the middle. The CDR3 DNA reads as TGTGCCAGCAGTGGAGGAAAACAGGGGACCCAGTACTTC. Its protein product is CASSGGKQGTQYF.